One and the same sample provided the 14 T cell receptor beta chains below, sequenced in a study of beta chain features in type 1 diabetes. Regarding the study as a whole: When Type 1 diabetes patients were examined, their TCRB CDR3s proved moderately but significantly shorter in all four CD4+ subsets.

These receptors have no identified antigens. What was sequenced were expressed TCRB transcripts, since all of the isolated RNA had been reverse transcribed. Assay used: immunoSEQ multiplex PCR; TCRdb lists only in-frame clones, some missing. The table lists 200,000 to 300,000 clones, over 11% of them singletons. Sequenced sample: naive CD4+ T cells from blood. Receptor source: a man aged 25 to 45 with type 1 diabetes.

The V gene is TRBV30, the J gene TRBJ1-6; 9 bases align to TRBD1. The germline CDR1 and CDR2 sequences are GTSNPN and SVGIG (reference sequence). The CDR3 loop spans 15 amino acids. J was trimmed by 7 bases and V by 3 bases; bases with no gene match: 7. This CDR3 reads CAWRWTGDFNSPLHF. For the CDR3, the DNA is TGTGCCTGGAGATGGACAGGGGATTTCAATTCACCCCTCCACTTT.

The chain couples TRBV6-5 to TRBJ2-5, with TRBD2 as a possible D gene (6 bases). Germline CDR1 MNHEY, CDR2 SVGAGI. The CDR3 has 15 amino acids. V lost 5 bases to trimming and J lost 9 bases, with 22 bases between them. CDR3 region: CASSRLLSPPGAQYF. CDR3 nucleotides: TGTGCCAGCAGTCGCCTATTGAGTCCGCCGGGGGCCCAGTACTTC.

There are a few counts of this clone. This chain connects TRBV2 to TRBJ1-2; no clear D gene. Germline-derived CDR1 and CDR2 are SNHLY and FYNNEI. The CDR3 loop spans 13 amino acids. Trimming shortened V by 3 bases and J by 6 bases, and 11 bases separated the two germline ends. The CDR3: CASSEVAGNGYTF. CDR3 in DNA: TGTGCCAGCAGTGAGGTCGCAGGCAATGGCTACACCTTC.

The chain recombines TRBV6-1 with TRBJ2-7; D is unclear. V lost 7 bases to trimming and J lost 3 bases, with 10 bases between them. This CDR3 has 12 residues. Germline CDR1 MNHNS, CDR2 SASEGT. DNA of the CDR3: TGTGCCAGCACCCCAAACGGCTACGAGCAGTACTTC. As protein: CASTPNGYEQYF.

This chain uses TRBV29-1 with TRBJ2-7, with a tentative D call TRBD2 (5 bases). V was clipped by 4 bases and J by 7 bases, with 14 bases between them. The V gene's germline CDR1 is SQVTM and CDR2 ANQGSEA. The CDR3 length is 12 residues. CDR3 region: CSVAEWTGEQYF. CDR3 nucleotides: TGCAGCGTTGCTGAGTGGACGGGGGAGCAGTACTTC.

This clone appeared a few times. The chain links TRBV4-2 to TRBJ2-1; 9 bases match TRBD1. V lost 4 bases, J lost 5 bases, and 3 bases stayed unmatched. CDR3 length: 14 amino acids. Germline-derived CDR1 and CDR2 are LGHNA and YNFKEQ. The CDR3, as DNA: TGTGCCAGCAGCCTCCGGGACAGGGACAATGAGCAGTTCTTC. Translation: CASSLRDRDNEQFF.

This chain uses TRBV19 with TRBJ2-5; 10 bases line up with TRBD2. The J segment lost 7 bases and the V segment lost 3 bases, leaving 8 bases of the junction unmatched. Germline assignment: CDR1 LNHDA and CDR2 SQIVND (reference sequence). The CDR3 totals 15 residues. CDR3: CASSIERGGRGTQYF. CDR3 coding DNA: TGTGCCAGTAGTATCGAGCGGGGGGGCCGAGGGACCCAGTACTTC.

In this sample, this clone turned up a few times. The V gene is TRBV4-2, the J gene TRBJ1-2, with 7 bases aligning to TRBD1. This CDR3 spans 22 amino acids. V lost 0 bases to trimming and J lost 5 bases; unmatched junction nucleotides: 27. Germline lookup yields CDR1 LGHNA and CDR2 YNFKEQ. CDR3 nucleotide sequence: TGTGCCAGCAGCCAAGAGCCGGGACAGAGAACCTCTTTAGGGCTGCGGGGTTATGGCTACACCTTC. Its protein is CASSQEPGQRTSLGLRGYGYTF.

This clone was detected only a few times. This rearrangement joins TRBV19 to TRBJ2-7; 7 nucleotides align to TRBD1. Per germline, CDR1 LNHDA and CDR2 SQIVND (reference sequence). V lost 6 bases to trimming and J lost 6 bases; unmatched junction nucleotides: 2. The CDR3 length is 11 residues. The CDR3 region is CASRTGTEQYF. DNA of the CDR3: TGTGCCAGTAGGACAGGGACCGAGCAGTACTTC.

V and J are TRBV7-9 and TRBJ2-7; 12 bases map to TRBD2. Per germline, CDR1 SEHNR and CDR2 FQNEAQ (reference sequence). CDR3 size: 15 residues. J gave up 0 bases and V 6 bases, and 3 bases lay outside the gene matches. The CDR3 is CASRPSGGASYEQYF. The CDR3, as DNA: TGTGCCAGCAGACCTAGCGGGGGGGCCTCCTACGAGCAGTACTTC.

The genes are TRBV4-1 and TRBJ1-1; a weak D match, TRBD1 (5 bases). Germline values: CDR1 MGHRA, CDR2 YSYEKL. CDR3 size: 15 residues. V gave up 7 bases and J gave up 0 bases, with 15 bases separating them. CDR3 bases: TGCGCCAGCACCTCGCGGGGGACCATGAACACTGAAGCTTTCTTT. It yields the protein CASTSRGTMNTEAFF.

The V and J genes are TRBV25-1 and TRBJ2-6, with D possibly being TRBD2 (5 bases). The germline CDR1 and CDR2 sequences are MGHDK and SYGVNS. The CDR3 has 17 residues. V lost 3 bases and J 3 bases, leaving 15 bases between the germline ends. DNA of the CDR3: TGTGCCAGCAGTGACCCGGCGGGCTTGAGTGGGGCCAACGTCCTGACTTTC. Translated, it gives CASSDPAGLSGANVLTF.

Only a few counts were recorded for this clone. The CDR3 reads CASSQGLLGQETQYF. CDR3 in DNA: TGCGCCAGCAGCCAGGGACTCTTGGGGCAAGAGACCCAGTACTTC. The chain combines TRBV4-1 with TRBJ2-5; tentatively, D is TRBD2 (6 bases). The CDR3 runs to 15 residues. The germline V gene encodes CDR1 MGHRA and CDR2 YSYEKL. V lost 3 bases and J lost 2, with 13 bases in between.

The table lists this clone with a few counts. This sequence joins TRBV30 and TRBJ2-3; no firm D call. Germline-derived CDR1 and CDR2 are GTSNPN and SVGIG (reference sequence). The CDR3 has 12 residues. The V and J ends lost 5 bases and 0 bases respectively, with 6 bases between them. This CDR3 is CAWGQSTDTQYF. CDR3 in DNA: TGTGCCTGGGGCCAGAGCACAGATACGCAGTATTTT.